The 3 T cell receptor beta chains listed next were all sequenced from one sample in a study of long-term antiretroviral therapy in people with HIV. This was the immunoSEQ v3.0 assay at survey level. The protocol was immunoSEQ multiplex PCR, while the TCRdb copy is restricted to in-frame clones and leaves out a portion. The top ten hold under 15% of the sample, which has roughly 12,000 clones, around 83% seen once. Sequences were derived from unsorted PBMCs, sampled 1.2 years after starting antiretroviral therapy. The receptors were sampled from a man aged 35-49 years with HIV.

This chain links TRBV4-2 with TRBJ2-1, with TRBD2 matching 13 bases. With V trimmed by 1 base and J by 6 bases, 3 bases remained unmatched. CDR3 length equals 16 residues. CDR1 is LGHNA and CDR2 is YNFKEQ in the germline V gene. CDR3 in DNA: TGTGCCAGCAGCCAAGGGACTAGCGGGGGAGCCAATGAGCAGTTCTTC. Its translation is CASSQGTSGGANEQFF.

This clone has more than one count but fewer than ten. V usage is TRBV27 and J usage is TRBJ1-6; weak D call: TRBD1 (6 bases). CDR3 length: 15 residues. The ends were cut back, 0 bases at V and 6 bases at J, with 9 bases in the middle. Germline V lookup: CDR1 MNHEY, CDR2 SMNVEV (reference sequence). CDR3 loop: CASSLSNRANSPLHF. CDR3 sequence (DNA): TGTGCCAGCAGTTTATCGAACAGGGCTAATTCACCCCTCCACTTT.

V and J are TRBV11-2 and TRBJ2-7, with TRBD2 matching over 11 bases. V dropped 4 bases and J dropped 6; count of bases not matched to a gene: 8. The CDR3 totals 15 residues. CDR1 is SGHAT and CDR2 is FQNNGV in the germline V gene. The CDR3 DNA follows: TGTGCCAGCAGCTCCATAGCGGGGGGGCCGGCCGAGCAGTACTTC. Translated: CASSSIAGGPAEQYF.